These T cell receptor beta chains were read from a single sample in a study of cytomegalovirus exposure and HLA in healthy donors. Produced via immunoSEQ multiplex PCR; TCRdb's table is partial and in-frame only. The sample spans 65,000 to 90,000 clones; the ten largest clones claim 2% to 3%. Sequencing used PBMCs. These receptors all stem from a female donor in good health and CMV-seropositive. Both conserved end residues are part of each CDR3. The D gene is left open where the match is weak.

TRBV5-4	-	CASSLSTDTQYF
TRBV6-1	TRBD1	CASSGGTVNYGYTF
TRBV5-1	-	CASSLAQGVNTEAFF
TRBV7-2	TRBD2	CASSATSGTGELFF
TRBV6-6	TRBD1	CASSSETGAPAGELFF
TRBV4-3	-	CASSQERGSSYNEQFF
TRBV4-2	-	CASSQLQGADTQYF
TRBV7-9	TRBD1	CASSWDRGDTEAFF
TRBV5-1	TRBD2	CASSLGKTSGGRYNEQFF
TRBV6-4	TRBD1	CASRPGQDNSPLHF
TRBV2	TRBD1	CASSESGQGESEQYF
TRBV18	TRBD2	CASSPRLAGEQPEQYF
TRBV30	-	CALGAAPYEQYF
TRBV7-6	-	CASSPRLAMNTEAFF
TRBV4-1	-	CASSQGSPPLGNTIYF
TRBV29-1	-	CSVEGPVRSTDTQYF
TRBV30	TRBD1	CAWSDRGTLQPQHF
TRBV2	TRBD1	CASNLDRETEAFF
TRBV7-9	TRBD2	CASSLPPGLAGSNEQYF
TRBV6-5	TRBD1	CASSPHRGLPYTF
TRBV6-6	TRBD2	CASSFSGGDNYNEQFF
TRBV30	-	CAWSASLADTQYF
TRBV9	TRBD2	CASSGGTSGMTDTQYF
TRBV9	-	CASTPGITNEKLFF
TRBV30	-	CAWSAHTGHGNYGYTF
TRBV4-1	-	CASSQQVRSYEQYF
TRBV6-1	TRBD1	CASSQDRGSAYEQYF
TRBV14	TRBD1	CASSQDVFPGQVNEKLFF
TRBV9	TRBD2	CASSWGLAGSYEQYF
TRBV6-6	-	CASSYGPSNEKLFF
TRBV25-1	-	CASNTNTEAFF
TRBV5-8	TRBD1	CASSRTGNYGYTF
TRBV30	-	CAWRLWGVSYEQYF
TRBV19	TRBD2	CASRRGGSSSYEQYF
TRBV4-1	-	CASSQEQSRVGTEAFF
TRBV6-6	-	CASTQADTQYF
TRBV9	-	CASSVEGGYNSPLHF
TRBV5-5	-	CASSLNLATTGELFF
TRBV4-2	TRBD1	CASSQEPGQGGLYGYTF
TRBV7-2	-	CASSLGGGRAPWNTEAFF
TRBV19	-	CASSVRGNEQYF
TRBV2	-	CASSAGEQYF